This T cell receptor (beta chain) was sequenced for a study of blood T cell repertoires in COVID-19. Study at large: Sources were T cells, B-cell-depleted T cells, or PBMCs; the material itself was cDNA or gDNA.

The authors' processing: Amplification from reference gene primers served as the basis for estimated nucleated cell counts. The data were produced by immunoSEQ multiplex PCR, yet TCRdb's version contains in-frame clones alone and is incomplete. V, J and clone size reflect that table, while D and trimming were determined from the DNA. The sample carries 90,000 to 120,000 clones, about nine tenths recorded once. This TCR derives from a man in his forties or fifties with acute or convalescent COVID-19. The material sequenced was peripheral blood.

CDR3 amino acids: CASSEGTDFTGELFF. CDR3 DNA sequence: TGTGCCAGCAGTGAAGGGACAGACTTCACCGGGGAGCTGTTTTTT. The gene calls are TRBV6-1 and TRBJ2-2; D might be TRBD1 (6 bases). Trimming took 1 base from V and 4 from J, leaving 10 bases between them. The germline V gene has CDR1 MNHNS and CDR2 SASEGT. The CDR3 totals 15 residues.